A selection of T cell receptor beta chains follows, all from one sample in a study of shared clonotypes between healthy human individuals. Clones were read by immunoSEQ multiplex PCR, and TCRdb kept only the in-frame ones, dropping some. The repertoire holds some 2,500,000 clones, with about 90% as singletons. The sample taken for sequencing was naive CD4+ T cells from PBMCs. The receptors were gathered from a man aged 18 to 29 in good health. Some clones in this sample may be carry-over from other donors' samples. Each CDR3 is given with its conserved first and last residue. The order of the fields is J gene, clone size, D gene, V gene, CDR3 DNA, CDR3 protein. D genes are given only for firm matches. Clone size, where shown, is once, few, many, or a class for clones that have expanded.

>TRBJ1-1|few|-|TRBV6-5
TGTGCCAGCAGTCCCCTCAGGAACACTGAAGCTTTCTTT
CASSPLRNTEAFF
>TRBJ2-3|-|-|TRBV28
TGTGCCAGCAGCCAAGATACGCAGTATTTT
CASSQDTQYF
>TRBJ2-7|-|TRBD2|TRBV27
TGTGCCAGCAGCCACCCCGGACTAGCGGGGGCCTACGAGCAGTACTTC
CASSHPGLAGAYEQYF
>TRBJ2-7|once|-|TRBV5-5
TGTGCCAGCAGCTTACTCCCGAGACAGGCCTCGGAGCAGTACTTC
CASSLLPRQASEQYF
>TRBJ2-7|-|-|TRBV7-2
TGTGCCAGCAGGAGAGGTCAGCCCTACGAGCAGTACTTC
CASRRGQPYEQYF
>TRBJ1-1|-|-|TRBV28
TGTGCCAGCAGTCTGGCGAATCCCAGGGGAAAAACTTTCTTT
CASSLANPRGKTFF
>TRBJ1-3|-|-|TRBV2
TGTGCCAGCAGTGGGTCGGATGCCTCTGGAAACACCATATATTTT
CASSGSDASGNTIYF
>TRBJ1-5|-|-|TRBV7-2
TGTGCCAGCAGCTTAGTTTGGTCTCCCAATCAGCCCCAGCATTTT
CASSLVWSPNQPQHF
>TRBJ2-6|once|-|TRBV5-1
TGCGCCAGCAGTAGGCGACAGGCCTCCTCTGGGGCCAACGTCCTGACTTTC
CASSRRQASSGANVLTF
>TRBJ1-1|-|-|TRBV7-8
TGTGCCAGCAGCCCCACGTCGGTATCCACTGAAGCTTTCTTT
CASSPTSVSTEAFF
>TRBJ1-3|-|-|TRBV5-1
TGCGCCAGCAGCTTGTCGGGGACTGACTCTGGAAACACCATATATTTT
CASSLSGTDSGNTIYF
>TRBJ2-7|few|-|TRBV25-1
TGTGCCAGCAGTGAATACTACGAGCAGTACTTC
CASSEYYEQYF
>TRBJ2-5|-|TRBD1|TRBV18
TGTGCCAGCTCACAAGGGAATAACAGGGGGCAAGAGACCCAGTACTTC
CASSQGNNRGQETQYF
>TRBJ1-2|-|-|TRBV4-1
TGCGCCAGCAGCCAATCCGCGGGAGGGCGGGACTATGGCTACACCTTC
CASSQSAGGRDYGYTF
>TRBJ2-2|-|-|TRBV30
TGTGCCTGGAGCCCGACAGGCGGGGAGCTGTTTTTT
CAWSPTGGELFF
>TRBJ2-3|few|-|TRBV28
TGTGCCAGCAGTTTGGGCGGGAGCACAGATACGCAGTATTTT
CASSLGGSTDTQYF
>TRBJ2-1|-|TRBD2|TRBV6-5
TGTGCCAGCAGTTACTACACTAGCGGGAGGGCGCAGTTCTTC
CASSYYTSGRAQFF
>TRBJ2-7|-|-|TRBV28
TGTGCCAGCAGCCCAACGGGGGGCGCGACTTACTACGAGCAGTACTTC
CASSPTGGATYYEQYF
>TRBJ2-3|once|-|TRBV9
TGTGCCAGCAGCTCGAGGACAGCCCCCCCAGATACGCAGTATTTT
CASSSRTAPPDTQYF
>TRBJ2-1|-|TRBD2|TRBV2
TGTGCCAGCAGGGCGACTAGCGGGAGAACCCCCTACAATGAGCAGTTCTTC
CASRATSGRTPYNEQFF
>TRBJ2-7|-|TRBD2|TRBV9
TGTGCCAGCAGCGTAGACAACGGACTAGCGGGAGGCGAGCAGTACTTC
CASSVDNGLAGGEQYF
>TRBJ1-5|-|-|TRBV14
TGTGCCAGCAGCCGGGGGTACAATCAGCCCCAGCATTTT
CASSRGYNQPQHF
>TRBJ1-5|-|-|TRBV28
TGTGCCAGCAGTTCACCAACCTATCAGCCCCAGCATTTT
CASSSPTYQPQHF
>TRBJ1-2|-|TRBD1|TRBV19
TGTGCCAGTAGTGACAGGGGGCAAGACTATGGCTACACCTTC
CASSDRGQDYGYTF
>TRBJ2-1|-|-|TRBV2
TGTGCCAGCAGTCCAGCCGGGGTAAGCTCCTACAATGAGCAGTTCTTC
CASSPAGVSSYNEQFF
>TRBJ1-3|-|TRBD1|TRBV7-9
TGTGCCAGCAGCTCGGACAGGCCGACTGGAAACACCATATATTTT
CASSSDRPTGNTIYF
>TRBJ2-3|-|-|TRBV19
TGTGCCAGTAGTATAACAGGACAGACTAGCACAGATACGCAGTATTTT
CASSITGQTSTDTQYF
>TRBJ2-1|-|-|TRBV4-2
TGTGCCAGCAGCCAAGATCTATATGGGCAGGAGAACAATGAGCAGTTCTTC
CASSQDLYGQENNEQFF
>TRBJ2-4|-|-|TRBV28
TGTGCCAGCAGAATATTTTCCACGGGAGATAGCACCAAAAACATTCAGTACTTC
CASRIFSTGDSTKNIQYF
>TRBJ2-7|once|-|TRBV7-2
TGTGCCAGCAGCTTACGTGGCAGTCGCGACGAGCAGTACTTC
CASSLRGSRDEQYF
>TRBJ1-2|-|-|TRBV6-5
TGTGCCAGCGGGGAAGATAGCCAACGAGGCTACACCTTC
CASGEDSQRGYTF
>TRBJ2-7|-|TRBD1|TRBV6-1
TGTGCCAGCAGTCCATGGGACAGGGGCTACGAGCAGTACTTC
CASSPWDRGYEQYF
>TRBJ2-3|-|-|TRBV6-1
TGTGCCAGCAGAAAACTACAAATCCCCGATACGCAGTATTTT
CASRKLQIPDTQYF
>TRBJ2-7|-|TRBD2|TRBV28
TGTGCCAGCAGTTCCCTAGCGGTATACGAGCAGTACTTC
CASSSLAVYEQYF